This TCR beta chain was captured by sequencing in a study of shared clonotypes between healthy human individuals. On the study more broadly: Researchers assigned three CD4 naive, three CD4 memory, two CD8 naive and one CD8 memory plate to each donor.

Study-wide points: For naive CD4 cells, 4% to 6% of clonotypes were shared across a few donors. Researchers found naive subsets generally carried larger estimated richness than memory subsets.

This table comes from immunoSEQ multiplex PCR, and its TCRdb copy is limited to in-frame clones, with some not included. This table has about 1 million clones, about 77% appearing once. Germline V gives CDR1 MNHNY, CDR2 SVGAGI (reference sequence). Germline trimming cut 2 bases from V and 3 bases from J; bases unmatched to any gene: 4. The CDR3 runs 15 residues. CD4+ cells yielded CD45RA+ naive and CD45RA-negative memory subsets. The count of this clone is one. As yet, its antigen is unknown. The material sequenced was memory CD4+ T cells sorted from blood. Subset noted: CD45RA-negative fraction. V usage is TRBV6-6 and J usage is TRBJ1-5; 7 bases match TRBD1. The TCR originated in a man aged 18 to 29 in good health. The CDR3 DNA is TGTGCCAGCAGTTACGGGGACAGATTCAATCAGCCCCAGCATTTT. This translates into CASSYGDRFNQPQHF.